The sequence of this T cell receptor (beta chain) was determined in a study of blood T cell repertoires in COVID-19. As for the study in general: Samples came from the United States, Italy and Spain, spanning acute and convalescent COVID-19. From T cells, B-cell-depleted T cells, or PBMCs came the material, which was cDNA or gDNA.

The authors' processing: Researchers report that nucleated cell counts were estimated from reference gene primer amplification. Using immunoSEQ multiplex PCR, the repertoire was profiled, and TCRdb retains in-frame clones only, with some absent. V, J and clone size are those of that table, while D and trimming were read from the DNA. The repertoire holds some 50,000 clones, more than 75% seen once, with under 30% in the top ten. CDR3 length equals 18 residues. V was clipped by 3 bases and J by 7 bases; unmatched bases: 13. The receptor comes from a human donor in a cohort sampled during active COVID-19. V gene TRBV23-1 combines with J gene TRBJ1-5, with TRBD1 matching 12 bases. TRBV23-1 is marked as an open reading frame, function uncertain. Sequencing was carried out using peripheral blood. CDR3 sequence (DNA): TGCGCCAGCAGTCACTCGGGGACAGGGGGCCTCTTTCGACAGCCCCAGCATTTT. Protein: CASSHSGTGGLFRQPQHF.